This T cell receptor (beta chain) appears in the sequencing data of a study of beta chain features in type 1 diabetes. Study information: When patients were set against healthy donors, age, gender and cell yields were similar.

Central memory, naive, regulatory and stem cell-like memory CD4+ cells were sorted by CD45RO/CCR7/CD25/CD127/CD95/CD27. Germline V gives CDR1 SGDLS, CDR2 YYNGEE. The junction had 6 bases not matched to a gene; V was cut back by 2 bases and J by 3 bases. The CDR3 extends over 15 amino acids. Sequenced material consisted of expressed TCRB transcripts (all of the isolated RNA was reverse transcribed). Here immunoSEQ multiplex PCR was the method, and the copy in TCRdb shows in-frame clones only, minus some. The sample holds 310,000 or so clones, 6.5% to 10% seen once. V gene TRBV9 combines with J gene TRBJ2-3; 7 nucleotides line up with TRBD1. Sequencing was carried out using central memory CD4+ T cells from blood. This receptor was obtained from a young woman in good health. In DNA form, the CDR3 reads TGTGCCAGCAGCGTTACGACAGGGTTTACAGATACGCAGTATTTT. It codes for CASSVTTGFTDTQYF.